One sample yielded the 19 T cell receptor beta chains listed below, sequenced in a study of blood T cell repertoires in COVID-19. Sequencing used immunoSEQ multiplex PCR; TCRdb keeps in-frame clones, though not all of them. This table holds 46,000 or so clones, 86% found once. The sequenced material came from peripheral blood. The receptor source for this set is a man aged 55 to 70 with active or convalescent COVID-19.

This sequence joins TRBV5-4 and TRBJ2-5, with D possibly TRBD2 on 5 matching bases. The CDR3 has 12 residues. V shed 3 bases and J shed 5 bases, with 8 bases lying between them. Germline V CDR1 and CDR2: SGHNT, YYREEE (reference sequence). The CDR3 protein is CASSSQRETQYF. The CDR3 nucleotides read TGTGCCAGCAGCTCGCAGCGGGAGACCCAGTACTTC.

V gene TRBV7-3 combines with J gene TRBJ2-3, with D hard to call. The germline V gene has CDR1 SGHTA and CDR2 FQGTGA. CDR3 length: 13 residues. The ends were cut back, 0 bases at V and 8 bases at J, with 9 bases in the middle. The CDR3 nucleotides read TGTGCCAGCAGCTTAACCCCCGGAGTTACGCAGTATTTT. Translated, it gives CASSLTPGVTQYF.

Notes on this clone: Within the sample, other DNA sequences also encode this same CDR3. The rearrangement uses TRBV11-2 and TRBJ1-1; D is unclear. This CDR3 has 14 amino acids. V was trimmed by 1 base and J by 5 bases, leaving 11 bases between them. Germline V gene data show CDR1 as SGHAT and CDR2 as FQNNGV. The DNA of the CDR3 is TGTGCCAGCAGCTTAGTTGTGTCTTATACTGAAGCTTTCTTT. Its translation is CASSLVVSYTEAFF.

The rearrangement links TRBV28 to TRBJ1-4, with 10 bases identical to TRBD1. V dropped 7 bases and J dropped 10; count of bases not matched to a gene: 12. The germline gives CDR1 MDHEN, CDR2 SYDVKM. This CDR3 region has 15 residues. The CDR3 loop reads CASTSAGTGVGKLFF. The CDR3 DNA reads TGTGCCAGCACTTCAGCGGGGACAGGGGTTGGAAAACTGTTTTTT.

The chain uses TRBV30 and TRBJ1-2, with TRBD1 as a possible D gene (6 bases). Germline CDR1 is GTSNPN and CDR2 is SVGIG (reference sequence). The CDR3 is made up of 16 amino acids. The V and J ends lost 3 bases and 1 base respectively, with 18 bases between them. Here the CDR3 reads CAWRVVGTGYNYGYTF. The DNA for the CDR3 is TGTGCCTGGAGGGTCGTAGGTACAGGGTATAACTATGGCTACACCTTC.

This clone has just one count. The chain is built from TRBV18 and TRBJ1-4, with D maybe TRBD1 (6 bases). This CDR3 contains 15 residues. Looked up from germline, CDR1 is KGHSH and CDR2 is LQKENI. Trimming took 0 bases from V and 8 from J, leaving 13 bases between them. CDR3 residues: CASSPPSGGKEKLFF. CDR3 DNA: TGTGCCAGCTCACCACCGTCGGGGGGCAAGGAAAAACTGTTTTTT. Filled out from reference TRBV18 and TRBJ1-4, the complete variable domain reads NAGVMQNPRHLVRRRGQEARLRCSPMKGHSHVYWYRQLPEEGLKFMVYLQKENIIDESGMPKERFSAEFPKEGPSILRIQQVVRGDSAAYFCASSPPSGGKEKLFFGSGTQLSVL.

A single count supports this clone. V usage is TRBV15 and J usage is TRBJ2-2; 10 bases line up with TRBD2. Germline trimming cut 1 base from V and 3 bases from J; bases unmatched to any gene: 2. Germline V gene lookup returns CDR1 LNHNV and CDR2 YYDKDF (reference sequence). The CDR3 runs 16 residues. The CDR3 DNA sequence: TGTGCCACCAGCAGAGTGCTAGCGGGGGACACCGGGGAGCTGTTTTTT. Protein: CATSRVLAGDTGELFF. Filled out from reference TRBV15 and TRBJ2-2, the complete variable domain reads DAMVIQNPRYQVTQFGKPVTLSCSQTLNHNVMYWYQQKSSQAPKLLFHYYDKDFNNEADTPDNFQSRRPNTSFCFLDIRSPGLGDTAMYLCATSRVLAGDTGELFFGEGSRLTVL.

This clone was seen only a few times. The chain employs TRBV5-6 and TRBJ1-1; 7 positions match TRBD1. CDR1 and CDR2 (germline): SGHDT, YYEEEE. The CDR3 has 14 amino acids. Germline trimming cut 3 bases from V and 3 bases from J; bases unmatched to any gene: 5. In DNA, the CDR3 is TGTGCCAGCAGCTCAAGACAGGGCTACACTGAAGCTTTCTTT. It yields the protein CASSSRQGYTEAFF.

The chain links TRBV5-5 to TRBJ2-1, with 10 bases matching TRBD2. Trimming at V came to 1 base and at J to 2 bases, leaving 0 bases not matched to a gene. Germline CDR1 SGHKS, CDR2 YYEKEE (reference sequence). CDR3 length: 15 residues. The CDR3 DNA reads TGTGCCAGCAGCTTGACTAGCGGGGCCTACAATGAGCAGTTCTTC. Translated: CASSLTSGAYNEQFF. Full variable domain (remainder filled in from reference TRBV5-5 and TRBJ2-1): DAGVTQSPTHLIKTRGQQVTLRCSPISGHKSVSWYQQVLGQGPQFIFQYYEKEERGRGNFPDRFSARQFPNYSSELNVNALLLGDSALYLCASSLTSGAYNEQFFGPGTRLTVL.

The chain recombines TRBV7-2 with TRBJ2-7, with D perhaps matching TRBD2 (6 bases). V was pared by 5 bases and J by 4 bases, with 12 bases between. The CDR3 extends over 13 amino acids. From germline, CDR1 is SGHTA and CDR2 FQGNSA. The chain's CDR3 is CASSPGGQYEQYF. The CDR3 coding sequence is TGTGCCAGCAGCCCCGGGGGTCAATACGAGCAGTACTTC.

The chain employs TRBV7-2 and TRBJ1-1; no clear D. CDR3 size: 14 residues. CDR1 and CDR2 from the germline V gene are SGHTA and FQGNSA. V lost 1 base to trimming and J lost 5 bases, with 11 bases between them. The CDR3 bases are TGTGCCAGCAGCTTAGAAAGATCGGAGACTGAAGCTTTCTTT. This encodes CASSLERSETEAFF.

The chain combines TRBV29-1 with TRBJ2-5; D is perhaps TRBD1 (6 bases). The CDR3 loop spans 11 amino acids. CDR1 is SQVTM, CDR2 ANQGSEA, per germline. V was pared by 7 bases and J by 8 bases, with 14 bases between. CDR3 coding DNA: TGCAGCGACTCTGTAGGGGGAACCCAGTACTTC. This encodes CSDSVGGTQYF.

The V and J genes are TRBV18 and TRBJ2-2, with 9 bases lining up with TRBD1. CDR1 is KGHSH and CDR2 is LQKENI in the germline V gene. This CDR3 has 17 residues. The V segment lost 3 bases and the J segment 3 bases; nucleotides outside the gene matches: 8. The CDR3 sequence is CASSPDRGFRDTGELFF. The CDR3 DNA reads as TGTGCCAGCTCACCGGACAGGGGCTTTAGGGACACCGGGGAGCTGTTTTTT.

The V call is TRBV27, the J call TRBJ2-7; the D gene is possibly TRBD1 (6 bases). Germline values: CDR1 MNHEY, CDR2 SMNVEV (reference sequence). The CDR3 contains 13 residues. V was shortened by 5 bases and J by 3 bases, with 11 bases between the two germline ends. The CDR3 DNA sequence: TGTGCCAGCAGTGTCAGGGGTGGCTACGAGCAGTACTTC. This sequence encodes CASSVRGGYEQYF.

The gene calls are TRBV11-3 and TRBJ2-3; TRBD2 matches 7 bases. The germline gives CDR1 SGHNT, CDR2 YENEEA. The CDR3 spans 14 residues. V dropped 4 bases and J dropped 6; count of bases not matched to a gene: 7. CDR3 nucleotide sequence: TGTGCCAGCAGCTCCGGGACTAACAGCGATACGCAGTATTTT. Amino acid sequence: CASSSGTNSDTQYF.

The chain is built from TRBV7-2 and TRBJ1-2; a possible D gene is TRBD1 (5 bases). V dropped 5 bases and J dropped 1 base, with 11 bases sitting between them. Per the germline V gene, CDR1 is SGHTA and CDR2 is FQGNSA. The CDR3 has 14 amino acids. The CDR3 region has the DNA TGTGCCAGCAGCCCCGGCGGGGGTAACTATGGCTACACCTTC. Its translation is CASSPGGGNYGYTF. The entire variable domain, with the rest obtained from reference TRBV7-2 and TRBJ1-2, is as follows: GAGVSQSPSNKVTEKGKDVELRCDPISGHTALYWYRQSLGQGLEFLIYFQGNSAPDKSGLPSDRFSAERTGGSVSTLTIQRTQQEDSAVYLCASSPGGGNYGYTFGSGTRLTVV.

The CDR3 DNA reads TGTGCCAGCAGTTATGGGGCGGTTAGCACAGATACGCAGTATTTT. This sequence encodes CASSYGAVSTDTQYF. V is TRBV3-1 (or the pseudogene TRBV3-2) and J is TRBJ2-3, with a weak D call TRBD1 (5 bases). V lost 6 bases to trimming and J lost 0 bases, with 13 bases between them. The CDR3 length is 15 residues. Germline V gene lookup returns CDR1 LGHDT and CDR2 YNNKEL (reference sequence).

Worth noting for this clone: At one boundary the junction diverges from the germline segment, which might be a read error. The CDR3 reads CATSLPGLNSPLHF. CDR3 bases: TGTGCCACTAGTCTCCCAGGGTTAAATTCACCCCTCCACTTT. The chain uses TRBV19 and TRBJ1-6, with a weak D call TRBD1 (5 bases). The CDR3 sequence is 14 residues long. From germline, CDR1 is LNHDA and CDR2 SQIVND (reference sequence).

The chain uses TRBV12-3 or TRBV12-4 and TRBJ2-5; 8 bases align to TRBD2. Germline trimming cut 6 bases from V and 5 bases from J; bases unmatched to any gene: 5. The CDR3 length is 13 residues. CDR3 residues: CASRPGGLETQYF. The CDR3 nucleotides are TGTGCCAGCAGGCCGGGGGGGCTTGAGACCCAGTACTTC.